These 10 T cell receptor beta chains were all obtained from the same sample, sequenced in a study of T-cell reconstitution after alpha-beta-depleted transplantation in children. Preparation of the TCRbeta library used unique molecular identifiers. TCRdb passed the PCR reads through MiXCR, listing each CDR3 protein once. The sample contains approximately 200,000 distinct CDR3 sequences, 13% to 15% of which appear only once. The material was PBMCs from the stem cell graft donor, obtained from the stem cell graft. Receptors originate from a human donor who donated a stem cell graft to a child with acute lymphoblastic leukemia.

This clonotype was observed many times. The CDR3 DNA reads as TGCAGTGCTAGAGATACGGGACAGGGCGATGCAGATACGCAGTATTTT. As protein: CSARDTGQGDADTQYF. The chain links TRBV20-1 to TRBJ2-3, with 9 bases that match TRBD1. Germline V gene sequence: CDR1 DFQATT, CDR2 SNEGSKA (reference sequence). V lost 0 bases, J lost 4 bases, and 8 bases stayed unmatched. CDR3 length: 16 residues.

Ten or more counts support this clonotype. The rearrangement links TRBV7-2 to TRBJ1-1; the D gene is possibly TRBD1 (6 bases). There are 15 residues in the CDR3. Germline assignment: CDR1 SGHTA and CDR2 FQGNSA. V dropped 1 base and J dropped 5 bases, with 14 bases sitting between them. CDR3 nucleotide sequence: TGTGCCAGCAGCTTAGATCCGGGGGCGGGGACTGAAGCTTTCTTT. It is translated as CASSLDPGAGTEAFF. The entire variable domain, with the rest obtained from reference TRBV7-2 and TRBJ1-1, is as follows: GAGVSQSPSNKVTEKGKDVELRCDPISGHTALYWYRQSLGQGLEFLIYFQGNSAPDKSGLPSDRFSAERTGGSVSTLTIQRTQQEDSAVYLCASSLDPGAGTEAFFGQGTRLTVV.

This clonotype has ten or more counts. The V call is TRBV7-9, the J call TRBJ1-1; 8 nucleotides align to TRBD1. The CDR3 contains 13 residues. Germline V CDR1 and CDR2: SEHNR, FQNEAQ (reference sequence). Losses at the gene ends were 4 bases for V and 11 bases for J; bases not matched to a gene: 9. The DNA of the CDR3 is TGTGCCAGCAGCTCGGGACAGGCGGCAGGGGCTTTCTTT. Protein sequence: CASSSGQAAGAFF.

This clonotype was detected ten times or more. This sequence joins TRBV5-1 and TRBJ1-5, with a weak D call TRBD1 (5 bases). Trimming took 0 bases from V and 10 from J, leaving 14 bases between them. The CDR3 runs 14 residues. Germline V lookup: CDR1 SGHRS, CDR2 YFSETQ. In nucleotides, the CDR3 is TGCGCCAGCAGCTTGGACGGGGGAATCAGCCCCCAGCATTTT. As protein: CASSLDGGISPQHF.

This clonotype showed up many times. The chain uses TRBV5-1 and TRBJ2-5, with D possibly being TRBD1 or TRBD2 (5 bases each). Germline-derived CDR1 and CDR2 are SGHRS and YFSETQ. CDR3 size: 14 residues. Between the trimmed V and J ends, which lost 5 bases and 1 base, there was a span of 12 bases. CDR3 loop: CASSLPGPQETQYF. The DNA for the CDR3 is TGCGCCAGCAGTCTTCCGGGACCCCAAGAGACCCAGTACTTC.

This clonotype came up many times. This chain links TRBV20-1 with TRBJ2-7, with D perhaps matching TRBD1 or TRBD2 (5 bases each). Germline V gene lookup returns CDR1 DFQATT and CDR2 SNEGSKA (reference sequence). The CDR3 runs 17 residues. With 3 bases removed from V and 0 bases from J, the gap between germline ends came to 21 bases. The CDR3 nucleotides read TGCAGTGCTAGTGGATTTGAGGGGACCGTGAACTCCTACGAGCAGTACTTC. Its translation is CSASGFEGTVNSYEQYF.

The gene calls are TRBV5-6 and TRBJ1-1; no clear D. The CDR3 is made up of 14 amino acids. Trimming shortened V by 3 bases and J by 0 bases, and 9 bases separated the two germline ends. CDR1 is SGHDT and CDR2 is YYEEEE in the germline V gene. CDR3 DNA: TGTGCCAGCAGCTATGTCACAGTGAACACTGAAGCTTTCTTT. It yields the protein CASSYVTVNTEAFF. The full variable domain, its missing parts supplied by reference TRBV5-6 and TRBJ1-1, is DAGVTQSPTHLIKTRGQQVTLRCSPKSGHDTVSWYQQALGQGPQFIFQYYEEEERQRGNFPDRFSGHQFPNYSSELNVNALLLGDSALYLCASSYVTVNTEAFFGQGTRLTVV.

This clonotype was recorded many times. The J gene is TRBJ2-2, the V gene TRBV5-1; D unclear. CDR3 length equals 15 residues. V was cut by 2 bases and J by 1 base, with 9 bases left in between. CDR1 SGHRS and CDR2 YFSETQ come from the germline V gene. In DNA, the CDR3 is TGCGCCAGCAGCTTAATTGGGCGGAACACCGGGGAGCTGTTTTTT. Translated: CASSLIGRNTGELFF.

The chain uses TRBV6-5 and TRBJ1-1; a weak D match, TRBD1 (6 bases). In germline, CDR1 is MNHEY, CDR2 SVGAGI. This CDR3 contains 11 residues. Written as DNA, the CDR3 is TGTGCGACGACAGGCGGGGGTAAAGCTTTCTTT. This sequence encodes CATTGGGKAFF.

In its sample, this clonotype was seen many times. The V call is TRBV29-1, the J call TRBJ2-1; TRBD2 agrees at 7 bases. Looked up from germline, CDR1 is SQVTM and CDR2 is ANQGSEA. This CDR3 contains 12 residues. V was clipped by 3 bases and J by 8 bases; unmatched bases: 4. The CDR3 is CSVEREQDEQFF. The CDR3 DNA reads TGCAGCGTTGAGCGGGAGCAAGATGAGCAGTTCTTC.